This T cell receptor (beta chain) was retrieved from a study of early T cells in non-severe SARS-CoV-2 infection. Individual cDNA molecules carried attached unique molecular identifiers. From the 5' RACE reads, TCRdb called clonotypes with MiXCR, one entry per CDR3 protein. This repertoire shows more than 80,000 distinct CDR3 sequences, approximately 9.9% found once; its top ten account for around 5.1%. The table lists this clonotype with many counts. The CDR3 sequence is 15 residues long. Germline CDR1 reads DFQATT; CDR2 reads SNEGSKA (reference sequence). Sequencing was carried out using whole blood. This clonotype was obtained from an adult who was a healthcare worker with PCR-confirmed SARS-CoV-2 infection or an uninfected control (not recorded which). The rearrangement uses TRBV20-1 and TRBJ2-7; tentative D call: TRBD2 (5 bases). This CDR3 is CSERRVDAGSYEQYF. In DNA, the CDR3 is TGCAGCGAAAGGCGGGTAGATGCGGGCAGCTACGAGCAGTACTTC.